A single sample gave rise to the 29 T cell receptor beta chains below, sequenced in a study of blood T cell repertoires in COVID-19. The data were produced by immunoSEQ multiplex PCR, yet TCRdb's version contains in-frame clones alone and is incomplete. The sample consists of approximately 180,000 clones, 70% to 90% of them appearing once. The sequencing input was peripheral blood. All receptors come from a human donor with active or convalescent COVID-19. The donor label of this sample is uncertain.

The chain carries TRBV5-1 and TRBJ1-6; maybe TRBD1 (6 bases). CDR3 length: 15 residues. V lost 0 bases and J 2 bases, leaving 6 bases between the germline ends. CDR1 and CDR2 (germline): SGHRS, YFSETQ. The chain's CDR3 is CASSLDRAYNSPLHF. CDR3 bases: TGCGCCAGCAGCTTGGACAGGGCCTATAATTCACCCCTCCACTTT.

This sequence joins TRBV7-9 and TRBJ1-3, with TRBD1 identical over 10 bases. Germline V gives CDR1 SEHNR, CDR2 FQNEAQ (reference sequence). Germline trimming cut 6 bases from V and 4 bases from J; bases unmatched to any gene: 6. The CDR3 totals 15 residues. As DNA, the CDR3 is TGTGCCAGCAGACCGACAGGGGGCGCGGGAAACACCATATATTTT. Encoded protein: CASRPTGGAGNTIYF. Variable domain in full (rest from reference TRBV7-9 and TRBJ1-3): DTGVSQNPRHKITKRGQNVTFRCDPISEHNRLYWYRQTLGQGPEFLTYFQNEAQLEKSRLLSDRFSAERPKGSFSTLEIQRTEQGDSAMYLCASRPTGGAGNTIYFGEGSWLTVV.

J is TRBJ1-2 and V is TRBV5-1; D remains ambiguous. CDR1 is SGHRS, CDR2 YFSETQ, per germline. The length of the CDR3 is 14 residues. V lost 0 bases and J lost 4, with 10 bases in between. CDR3 in DNA: TGCGCCAGCAGCTTGGTGGCACCCGTCTATGGCTACACCTTC. The encoded protein is CASSLVAPVYGYTF.

This CDR3 is CATRDRAVYTEAFF. The DNA of the CDR3 is TGTGCCACTCGGGACAGGGCTGTTTACACTGAAGCTTTCTTT. The V and J genes are TRBV6-5 and TRBJ1-1; TRBD1 aligns across 9 bases. Germline V gives CDR1 MNHEY, CDR2 SVGAGI. The V gene end was trimmed by 10 bases and the J gene end by 3 bases; junction bases not matched to a gene: 9. The CDR3 covers 14 residues.

The chain couples TRBV7-3 to TRBJ2-3; D possibly corresponds to TRBD1 (5 bases). This CDR3 has 14 amino acids. Between the trimmed V and J ends, which lost 3 bases and 2 bases, there was a span of 9 bases. CDR1 SGHTA and CDR2 FQGTGA come from the germline V gene. CDR3 loop: CASSFSRDTDTQYF. The CDR3 region has the DNA TGTGCCAGCAGCTTCAGCAGGGACACAGATACGCAGTATTTT.

This chain links TRBV2 with TRBJ2-7, with 9 bases identical to TRBD1. Trimming at V came to 6 bases and at J to 1 base, leaving 7 bases not matched to a gene. This CDR3 spans 15 amino acids. CDR1 and CDR2 (germline): SNHLY, FYNNEI. The CDR3 protein is CASRPRTGASYEQYF. CDR3 sequence (DNA): TGTGCCAGCAGACCTAGGACAGGGGCTTCCTACGAGCAGTACTTC.

This clone was detected only a few times. This chain connects TRBV30 to TRBJ1-2; 12 bases fit TRBD1. Per germline, CDR1 GTSNPN and CDR2 SVGIG (reference sequence). V gave up 5 bases and J gave up 7 bases; unmatched junction bases: 2. The CDR3 totals 12 residues. CDR3 sequence (DNA): TGTGCCTGGGGGGACAGGGGGCCTGGCTACACCTTC. Translated: CAWGDRGPGYTF.

The rearrangement uses TRBV18 and TRBJ2-1, with D unclear. Germline V gene sequence: CDR1 KGHSH, CDR2 LQKENI. The ends were cut back, 5 bases at V and 0 bases at J, with 11 bases in the middle. The CDR3 is made up of 15 amino acids. CDR3 sequence reads: CASSAPGSSYNEQFF. CDR3 in DNA: TGTGCCAGCTCAGCTCCAGGTAGCTCCTACAATGAGCAGTTCTTC.

The genes are TRBV19 and TRBJ1-3, with D unclear. Germline V gene sequence: CDR1 LNHDA, CDR2 SQIVND (reference sequence). The CDR3 length is 14 residues. With 5 bases removed from V and 0 bases from J, the gap between germline ends came to 8 bases. As DNA, the CDR3 is TGTGCCAGTAGTCACACAGACTCTGGAAACACCATATATTTT. Translated, it gives CASSHTDSGNTIYF. Variable domain in full (rest from reference TRBV19 and TRBJ1-3): DGGITQSPKYLFRKEGQNVTLSCEQNLNHDAMYWYRQDPGQGLRLIYYSQIVNDFQKGDIAEGYSVSREKKESFPLTVTSAQKNPTAFYLCASSHTDSGNTIYFGEGSWLTVV.

This clone was picked up one time. CDR3 protein: CASSPLSGGGSSYNEQFF. In DNA, the CDR3 is TGTGCCAGCAGCCCCCTTAGCGGCGGTGGGAGCTCCTACAATGAGCAGTTCTTC. The chain employs TRBV7-2 and TRBJ2-1, with D perhaps TRBD2 (6 bases). CDR1 is SGHTA, CDR2 FQGNSA, per germline. Trimming took 5 bases from V and 0 from J, leaving 20 bases between them. This CDR3 is 18 amino acids long. Full variable domain (outside the CDR3, taken from reference TRBV7-2 and TRBJ2-1): GAGVSQSPSNKVTEKGKDVELRCDPISGHTALYWYRQSLGQGLEFLIYFQGNSAPDKSGLPSDRFSAERTGGSVSTLTIQRTQQEDSAVYLCASSPLSGGGSSYNEQFFGPGTRLTVL.

The V and J genes are TRBV20-1 and TRBJ2-5; D unresolved. This CDR3 has 14 amino acids. From germline, CDR1 is DFQATT and CDR2 SNEGSKA (reference sequence). The V end was cut by 3 bases, the J end by 0 bases, with 11 bases between. The chain's CDR3 is CSASSFQYQETQYF. DNA for the CDR3: TGCAGTGCTAGTTCCTTTCAGTACCAAGAGACCCAGTACTTC.

V is TRBV28 and J is TRBJ1-5; no definite D call. V dropped 3 bases and J dropped 10 bases, with 16 bases sitting between them. The CDR3 has 14 residues. CDR1 and CDR2 from the germline V gene are MDHEN and SYDVKM. For the CDR3, the DNA is TGTGCCAGCAGTTTTGGTGTCGGAGCACGCCCCCAGCATTTT. It codes for CASSFGVGARPQHF. Full variable domain (missing parts from reference TRBV28 and TRBJ1-5): DVKVTQSSRYLVKRTGEKVFLECVQDMDHENMFWYRQDPGLGLRLIYFSYDVKMKEKGDIPEGYSVSREKKERFSLILESASTNQTSMYLCASSFGVGARPQHFGDGTRLSIL.

In this sample, this clone turned up a few times. The chain employs TRBV5-1 and TRBJ2-7; 8 nucleotides align to TRBD2. The germline CDR1 and CDR2 sequences are SGHRS and YFSETQ. Trimming at V came to 1 base and at J to 3 bases, leaving 15 bases not matched to a gene. The CDR3 is 18 residues long. CDR3 loop: CASSLSPQGPAGGYEQYF. CDR3 sequence (DNA): TGCGCCAGCAGCTTGTCTCCCCAGGGGCCGGCGGGAGGCTACGAGCAGTACTTC.

The chain joins TRBV29-1 to TRBJ2-7; TRBD2 aligns across 7 bases. CDR3 length equals 13 residues. Germline V gives CDR1 SQVTM, CDR2 ANQGSEA. V gave up 6 bases and J gave up 0 bases; unmatched junction bases: 5. CDR3 amino acids: CSVHGGSSYEQYF. CDR3 in DNA: TGCAGCGTGCACGGCGGGAGCTCCTACGAGCAGTACTTC.

The J gene is TRBJ1-3, the V gene TRBV10-3; TRBD1 might be the D (6 bases). CDR1 and CDR2 (germline): ENHRY, SYGVKD. The CDR3 consists of 13 residues. The V and J ends lost 8 bases and 6 bases respectively, with 14 bases between them. CDR3: CAILGHLENTIYF. Written as DNA, the CDR3 is TGTGCCATCTTGGGACACCTGGAAAACACCATATATTTT.

This chain connects TRBV5-1 to TRBJ2-4; D may be TRBD2 (6 bases). The CDR3 is 17 amino acids. With 2 bases removed from V and 9 bases from J, the gap between germline ends came to 24 bases. CDR1 and CDR2 (germline): SGHRS, YFSETQ. The CDR3 DNA reads as TGCGCCAGCAGCTTCAGTGGAGGGGTTGGGGAAGGTATCATTCAGTACTTC. It translates to CASSFSGGVGEGIIQYF.

The chain joins TRBV9 to TRBJ2-5, with 8 positions matching TRBD1. Germline CDR1 and CDR2: SGDLS and YYNGEE. The CDR3 is made up of 15 amino acids. With V trimmed by 0 bases and J by 5 bases, 6 bases remained unmatched. This CDR3 is CASSVDGQGLETQYF. The CDR3 bases are TGTGCCAGCAGCGTAGACGGACAGGGTTTGGAGACCCAGTACTTC.

The chain employs TRBV6-2 or TRBV6-3 and TRBJ2-7, with 9 bases that match TRBD2. CDR1 and CDR2 (germline): MNHEY, SVGEGT. This CDR3 has 18 amino acids. Trimming removed 6 bases from V and 0 bases from J; junction bases left unmatched: 15. The CDR3 protein is CASSPVFSGGVSSYEQYF. CDR3 coding DNA: TGTGCCAGCAGCCCTGTCTTTAGCGGGGGAGTGAGCTCCTACGAGCAGTACTTC.

The CDR3 DNA follows: TGCGCCAGCAGGATGACAGGGGGCCCTACGAGCTCCTACGAGCAGTACTTC. Amino acid sequence: CASRMTGGPTSSYEQYF. V and J are TRBV5-1 and TRBJ2-7, with TRBD1 matching over 10 bases. Germline CDR1 reads SGHRS; CDR2 reads YFSETQ. The CDR3 contains 17 residues. V trimming: 5 bases; J trimming: 0 bases; junction bases outside the gene matches: 11.

CDR3 loop: CASSFHGQSYEQYF. The CDR3 nucleotides are TGTGCCAGCAGTTTCCACGGACAGTCCTACGAGCAGTACTTC. The chain links TRBV27 to TRBJ2-7, with a possible D match to TRBD1 (6 bases). V dropped 3 bases and J dropped 1 base, with 10 bases sitting between them. CDR1 is MNHEY, CDR2 SMNVEV, per germline (reference sequence). This CDR3 has 14 amino acids.

This clone was seen a handful of times. V gene TRBV7-9 combines with J gene TRBJ1-4; D remains ambiguous. The germline CDR1 and CDR2 sequences are SEHNR and FQNEAQ (reference sequence). Trimming cost V 4 bases and J 6 bases, with 6 bases left between them. The CDR3 totals 12 residues. Here the CDR3 reads CASSSSHEKLFF. CDR3 coding DNA: TGTGCCAGCAGCTCCTCCCATGAAAAACTGTTTTTT.

This chain links TRBV11-1 with TRBJ1-5, with D uncertain. Germline assignment: CDR1 SGHAT and CDR2 FQDESV (reference sequence). There are 13 residues in the CDR3. V dropped 3 bases and J dropped 5 bases, with 8 bases sitting between them. CDR3 DNA sequence: TGTGCCAGCAGCTTTGCGGTTGATCAGCCCCAGCATTTT. Its translation is CASSFAVDQPQHF.

The chain is built from TRBV3-1 (or the pseudogene TRBV3-2) and TRBJ1-5, with 7 bases aligning to TRBD1. With 1 base clipped from V and 6 bases from J, the junction kept 6 bases outside the gene matches. Germline V lookup: CDR1 LGHDT, CDR2 YNNKEL (reference sequence). This CDR3 has 15 residues. The CDR3 DNA reads TGTGCCAGCAGCCAAGGGGCAGGGGGTACTCAGCCCCAGCATTTT. It yields the protein CASSQGAGGTQPQHF.

V usage is TRBV5-4 and J usage is TRBJ2-7; 8 nucleotides match TRBD1. Germline trimming cut 6 bases from V and 6 bases from J; bases unmatched to any gene: 11. This CDR3 has 14 residues. Germline CDR1 and CDR2: SGHNT and YYREEE (reference sequence). As DNA, the CDR3 is TGTGCCAGCAACCCCCAGGGGGCATCCGGCGAGCAGTACTTC. The encoded protein is CASNPQGASGEQYF.

The rearrangement joins TRBV5-1 to TRBJ2-7; D remains unclear. CDR3 length: 14 residues. The germline V gene encodes CDR1 SGHRS and CDR2 YFSETQ. Trimming took off 1 base at V and 3 bases at J, with 11 bases between the two ends. The CDR3 nucleotides are TGCGCCAGCAGCTTGTCACAGATATACTACGAGCAGTACTTC. Encoded protein: CASSLSQIYYEQYF.

The DNA of the CDR3 is TGTGCCAGCAGTAGGGGCAGGGGGGAGCTGTTTTTT. Translation: CASSRGRGELFF. The chain joins TRBV6-5 to TRBJ2-2; perhaps TRBD1 as D (5 bases). The CDR3 is 12 residues long. V was pared by 5 bases and J by 8 bases, with 9 bases between. Germline CDR1 reads MNHEY; CDR2 reads SVGAGI.

This sequence joins TRBV7-9 and TRBJ2-3; 7 positions match TRBD1. V was pared by 3 bases and J by 0 bases, with 6 bases of the junction left unmatched. The CDR3 contains 16 residues. Germline V CDR1 and CDR2: SEHNR, FQNEAQ (reference sequence). The CDR3 sequence is CASSFPDRISTDTQYF. The CDR3 nucleotides read TGTGCCAGCAGCTTCCCGGACAGGATTAGCACAGATACGCAGTATTTT.

The gene calls are TRBV7-9 and TRBJ2-7; TRBD2 matches at 7 bases. Trimming took 5 bases from V and 0 from J; bases not matched to a gene: 10. The germline V gene has CDR1 SEHNR and CDR2 FQNEAQ (reference sequence). CDR3 size: 16 residues. CDR3 sequence reads: CASSPTSSGGSYEQYF. CDR3 DNA: TGTGCCAGCAGCCCAACTTCTAGCGGAGGCTCCTACGAGCAGTACTTC.

The rearrangement uses TRBV7-9 and TRBJ2-1; TRBD2 is a possible D gene (6 bases). The length of the CDR3 is 14 residues. The germline V and J ends were trimmed by 4 bases and 5 bases, with 12 bases remaining between them. CDR1 is SEHNR, CDR2 FQNEAQ, per germline (reference sequence). CDR3 sequence: CASSSSGGDNEQFF. As DNA, the CDR3 is TGTGCCAGCAGCTCATCGGGCGGGGACAATGAGCAGTTCTTC.